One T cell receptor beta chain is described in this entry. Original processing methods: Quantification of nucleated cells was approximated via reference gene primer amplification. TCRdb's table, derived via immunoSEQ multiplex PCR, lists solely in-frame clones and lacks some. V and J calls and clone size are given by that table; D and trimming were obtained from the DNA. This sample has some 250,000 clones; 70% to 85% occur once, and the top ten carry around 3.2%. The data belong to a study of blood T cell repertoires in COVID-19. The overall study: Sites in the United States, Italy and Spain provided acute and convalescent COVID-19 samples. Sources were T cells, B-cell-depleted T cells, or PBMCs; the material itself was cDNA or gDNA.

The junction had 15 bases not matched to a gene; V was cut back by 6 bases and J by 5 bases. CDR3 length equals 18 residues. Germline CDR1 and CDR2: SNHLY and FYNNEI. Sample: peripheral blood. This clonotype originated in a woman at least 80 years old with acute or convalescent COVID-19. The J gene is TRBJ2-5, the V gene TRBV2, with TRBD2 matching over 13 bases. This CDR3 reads CASSDMRTSGGVPETQYF. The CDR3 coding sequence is TGTGCCAGCAGCGATATGCGTACTAGCGGGGGGGTCCCTGAGACCCAGTACTTC.